This T cell receptor beta chain was recovered during a study of human T cells and chemical hapten exposure. About the research overall: DPC 0.01% went on the upper back by patch test, with reading at 6 days.

Germline values: CDR1 SEHNR, CDR2 FQNEAQ (reference sequence). This CDR3 spans 14 amino acids. V lost 4 bases to trimming and J lost 11 bases; unmatched junction nucleotides: 6. As to time point: patch test 1, 2 weeks after DPC sensitization. Treatment reported: therapeutic diphenylcyclopropenone sensitization with weekly scalp DPC. Separate cDNA molecules received unique molecular identifiers, which the library attached to them. MiXCR, applied by TCRdb to the RACE reads, yields one record per CDR3 protein. This sample has a few hundred thousand distinct CDR3 sequences, with around 4.8% found just once. A note on this clonotype: What it recognizes is unknown.

Study observations and caveats: It was expanded TCRs that formed significantly more large CDR3 similarity clusters than controls did. No alteration of TCRs above 1 in 1000 frequency was seen with DPC sensitization.

The chain is built from TRBV7-9 and TRBJ1-6, with 9 bases that match TRBD1. The source of this sequence is a woman between 50 and 59 years old with alopecia areata. Some clones in this sample may be carry-over from other donors' samples. Sequences were derived from whole blood, sampled in connection with sensitization to the hapten diphenylcyclopropenone (DPC). CDR3 amino acids: CASSSGTGRTPLHF. DNA of the CDR3: TGTGCCAGCAGCTCCGGGACAGGGAGAACACCCCTCCACTTT.